The 30 T cell receptor beta chains presented below share a single source sample, sequenced in a study of naive and memory T cell subsets. Ligated cDNA underwent four rounds of PCR with nested alpha and beta constant region primers and SP2. TCRdb redid the calling of the 5' RACE reads with MiXCR, one entry per CDR3 protein. This sample has tens of thousands of distinct CDR3 sequences, with 7.6% found just once. TCR cDNA received a 3' ligated oligonucleotide that carried a UMI. Receptor source: a female donor in good health.

The sample holds a few counts of this clonotype. V and J are TRBV6-5 and TRBJ1-1; possibly TRBD1 for D (6 bases). This CDR3 is 14 amino acids long. The germline V and J ends were trimmed by 6 bases and 4 bases, with 15 bases remaining between them. Per the germline V gene, CDR1 is MNHEY and CDR2 is SVGAGI. The CDR3 loop reads CASSPRDTVTEAFF. In DNA form, the CDR3 reads TGTGCCAGCAGCCCTCGGGACACGGTCACTGAAGCTTTCTTT.

This clonotype was seen more than once but under ten times. The rearrangement links TRBV29-1 to TRBJ2-7, with 9 bases aligning to TRBD1. V dropped 6 bases and J dropped 6; count of bases not matched to a gene: 9. Per germline, CDR1 SQVTM and CDR2 ANQGSEA. CDR3 length: 13 amino acids. CDR3 protein: CSVRQGVFGEQYF. CDR3 nucleotide sequence: TGCAGCGTCCGACAGGGGGTCTTCGGCGAGCAGTACTTC.

This clonotype was picked up many times. The chain joins TRBV30 to TRBJ1-1, with D unclear. The V end was cut by 0 bases, the J end by 5 bases, with 10 bases between. Germline V lookup: CDR1 GTSNPN, CDR2 SVGIG (reference sequence). This CDR3 is 13 amino acids long. CDR3 nucleotides: TGTGCCTGGAGTGTACAGCTGGAAACTGAAGCTTTCTTT. Translation gives CAWSVQLETEAFF.

This clonotype was counted between two and nine times. This chain connects TRBV14 to TRBJ2-6; unclear D gene. Germline V lookup: CDR1 SGHDN, CDR2 FVKESK. The CDR3 extends over 15 amino acids. V dropped 3 bases and J dropped 0 bases, with 6 bases sitting between them. The chain's CDR3 is CASSHQDSGANVLTF. CDR3 in DNA: TGTGCCAGCAGCCATCAGGACTCTGGGGCCAACGTCCTGACTTTC.

The chain recombines TRBV7-2 with TRBJ1-3, with TRBD1 as a possible D gene (5 bases). The V end lost 3 bases, the J end lost 1 base, and 10 bases lay between the germline ends. The CDR3 covers 15 residues. Germline lookup yields CDR1 SGHTA and CDR2 FQGNSA. The CDR3 DNA reads as TGTGCCAGCAGCTTGTGGGGCCATTCTGGAAACACCATATATTTT. Protein sequence: CASSLWGHSGNTIYF.

V is TRBV19 and J is TRBJ1-5; 7 bases are shared with TRBD1. Germline V CDR1 and CDR2: LNHDA, SQIVND (reference sequence). The ends lost 5 bases at V and 4 bases at J; junction bases unmatched: 14. This CDR3 spans 17 amino acids. The CDR3 bases are TGTGCCAGTAGTCTGAGGGCGGGGAGGGGGCAGAATCAGCCCCAGCATTTT. This gives the protein CASSLRAGRGQNQPQHF.

This clonotype was seen a few times. The chain couples TRBV19 to TRBJ2-3, with 9 bases lining up with TRBD2. The CDR3 spans 16 residues. From germline, CDR1 is LNHDA and CDR2 SQIVND (reference sequence). V dropped 5 bases and J dropped 1; count of bases not matched to a gene: 7. In DNA form, the CDR3 reads TGTGCCAGTAGTCCCCTCGAGCGGGGGGGCACAGATACGCAGTATTTT. This codes for CASSPLERGGTDTQYF.

The chain couples TRBV21-1 to TRBJ1-5. TRBV21-1 is a documented pseudogene. This CDR3 has 15 amino acids. The chain's CDR3 is CASSKMSGCNQPQHF. The CDR3 DNA follows: TGTGCCAGCAGCAAAATGTCAGGTTGTAATCAGCCCCAGCATTTT.

This clonotype was seen repeatedly, ten times or more. The J gene is TRBJ1-6, the V gene TRBV12-3 or TRBV12-4; D is uncertain. Trimming took off 1 base at V and 8 bases at J, with 6 bases between the two ends. This CDR3 contains 13 residues. The CDR3 loop reads CASSLGVDSPLHF. The CDR3 nucleotides are TGTGCCAGCAGTTTAGGTGTCGATTCACCCCTCCACTTT.

This chain joins TRBV3-1 and TRBJ2-7; a weak D match, TRBD2 (6 bases). This CDR3 region has 15 residues. CDR1 LGHDT and CDR2 YNNKEL come from the germline V gene (reference sequence). V shed 0 bases and J shed 6 bases, with 15 bases lying between them. CDR3 bases: TGTGCCAGCAGCCAAGACCCGGGACTGCTATTCGAGCAGTACTTC. This encodes CASSQDPGLLFEQYF.

This clonotype has at least ten counts. This chain uses TRBV3-1 with TRBJ1-6; D is possibly TRBD1 (5 bases). The CDR3 extends over 16 amino acids. CDR1 is LGHDT, CDR2 YNNKEL, per germline (reference sequence). Trimming shortened V by 2 bases and J by 0 bases, and 8 bases separated the two germline ends. CDR3: CASSQRQSSYNSPLHF. The CDR3, as DNA: TGTGCCAGCAGCCAACGACAGAGCTCCTATAATTCACCCCTCCACTTT.

Details on this clonotype: A much larger clone lies a single base off, so this may be a read error. The chain links TRBV9 to TRBJ2-3; D gene uncertain. Trimming stripped 0 bases from V and 12 bases from J, with 23 bases between. The length of the CDR3 is 16 residues. In germline, CDR1 is SGDLS, CDR2 YYNGEE. CDR3 sequence: CASSVDLVSRVANQYF. CDR3 bases: TGTGCCAGCAGCGTAGACTTGGTTAGCCGAGTAGCTAACCAGTATTTT.

This sequence joins TRBV5-1 and TRBJ2-3; TRBD2 aligns across 8 bases. Per the germline V gene, CDR1 is SGHRS and CDR2 is YFSETQ. The V gene end was trimmed by 4 bases and the J gene end by 4 bases; junction bases not matched to a gene: 8. The CDR3 has 15 residues. The CDR3, as DNA: TGCGCCAGCAGCCTTAGCGGGGCAAGGGCAGATACGCAGTATTTT. As protein: CASSLSGARADTQYF.

The chain recombines TRBV5-1 with TRBJ2-1; D may be TRBD2 (6 bases). In germline, CDR1 is SGHRS, CDR2 YFSETQ. V was pared by 3 bases and J by 7 bases, with 14 bases between. The CDR3 length is 14 residues. The CDR3 reads CASSSGTPWNEQFF. CDR3 sequence (DNA): TGCGCCAGCAGCTCGGGGACTCCTTGGAATGAGCAGTTCTTC.

This clonotype was recorded many times. The chain links TRBV12-3 or TRBV12-4 to TRBJ1-3, with D possibly matching TRBD1 (5 bases). V was trimmed by 4 bases and J by 0 bases, leaving 10 bases between them. This CDR3 is built from 15 residues. CDR3 sequence (DNA): TGTGCCAGCAGTTACACCGGGACCTCTGGAAACACCATATATTTT. Its translation: CASSYTGTSGNTIYF.

This clonotype appeared many times. The CDR3 reads CASTVGQNNEQFF. For the CDR3, the DNA is TGTGCCAGCACAGTAGGGCAGAACAATGAGCAGTTCTTC. The chain employs TRBV2 and TRBJ2-1; no clear D gene. This CDR3 spans 13 amino acids. Germline V gene lookup returns CDR1 SNHLY and CDR2 FYNNEI. The V gene lost 7 bases and the J gene lost 5 bases, with 12 bases spanning the gap.

The J gene is TRBJ1-5, the V gene TRBV6-5, with D hard to call. Trimming took off 0 bases at V and 1 base at J, with 7 bases between the two ends. CDR1 and CDR2 from the germline V gene are MNHEY and SVGAGI. The CDR3 length is 15 residues. The CDR3 DNA sequence: TGTGCCAGCAGTTACTCGAAACAGAGCAATCAGCCCCAGCATTTT. It codes for CASSYSKQSNQPQHF.

This clonotype was detected many times. This chain uses TRBV5-1 with TRBJ1-1; D unclear. The CDR3 runs 13 residues. V was clipped by 7 bases and J by 1 base, with 11 bases between them. Germline CDR1 and CDR2: SGHRS and YFSETQ. The CDR3 sequence is CASQFLPNTEAFF. In nucleotides, the CDR3 is TGCGCCAGCCAGTTTCTTCCGAACACTGAAGCTTTCTTT.

This clonotype was recorded at least ten times. The CDR3 loop is CASSPQLNSPLHF. In nucleotides, the CDR3 is TGTGCCAGCAGCCCCCAACTCAATTCACCCCTCCACTTT. The V and J genes are TRBV7-2 and TRBJ1-6; D not certain. V was shortened by 5 bases and J by 7 bases, with 9 bases between the two germline ends. The CDR3 consists of 13 residues. Germline lookup yields CDR1 SGHTA and CDR2 FQGNSA.

This clonotype was observed at least ten times. V usage is TRBV28 and J usage is TRBJ1-5, with 7 bases lining up with TRBD1. The CDR3 sequence is 17 residues long. Losses at the gene ends were 1 base for V and 6 bases for J; bases not matched to a gene: 12. Germline CDR1 is MDHEN and CDR2 is SYDVKM. CDR3 protein: CASSLYRGRGFGQPQHF. The DNA for the CDR3 is TGTGCCAGCAGTTTATATAGGGGCAGGGGGTTTGGTCAGCCCCAGCATTTT.

At least ten counts were recorded for this clonotype. The chain combines TRBV7-2 with TRBJ2-5, with D unclear. Germline V gives CDR1 SGHTA, CDR2 FQGNSA. V dropped 5 bases and J dropped 1 base, with 8 bases sitting between them. The CDR3 runs to 13 residues. The CDR3: CASSPDGQETQYF. The CDR3 DNA is TGTGCCAGCAGCCCCGACGGCCAAGAGACCCAGTACTTC.

The sample holds a few counts of this clonotype. The chain couples TRBV28 to TRBJ1-1; the match to TRBD1 covers 9 bases. Trimming at V came to 5 bases and at J to 11 bases, leaving 9 bases not matched to a gene. The CDR3 loop spans 13 amino acids. Germline-derived CDR1 and CDR2 are MDHEN and SYDVKM. CDR3 sequence (DNA): TGTGCCAGCAGTACCAGGGACAGGGTTCGGGCTTTCTTT. It specifies CASSTRDRVRAFF. The full variable domain, its missing parts supplied by reference TRBV28 and TRBJ1-1, is DVKVTQSSRYLVKRTGEKVFLECVQDMDHENMFWYRQDPGLGLRLIYFSYDVKMKEKGDIPEGYSVSREKKERFSLILESASTNQTSMYLCASSTRDRVRAFFGQGTRLTVV.

The chain joins TRBV12-3 or TRBV12-4 to TRBJ1-6; no definite D call. Trimming took 2 bases from V and 4 from J, leaving 3 bases between them. The CDR3 loop spans 13 amino acids. This CDR3 is CASSLIYNSPLHF. The CDR3, as DNA: TGTGCCAGCAGTTTAATATATAATTCACCCCTCCACTTT.

This clonotype turned up a few times. V usage is TRBV12-3 or TRBV12-4 and J usage is TRBJ2-1; 8 bases align to TRBD2. CDR3 size: 19 residues. V dropped 3 bases and J dropped 8; count of bases not matched to a gene: 21. The DNA of the CDR3 is TGTGCCAGCAGTTTTGTTATTTTGGCGGGGGGCCCTCCGGGGTATGAGCAGTTCTTC. Protein sequence: CASSFVILAGGPPGYEQFF.

In the case of this clonotype: A clone one base away is much larger, so this may be a read error. The V call is TRBV5-8, the J call TRBJ1-2; maybe TRBD1 (5 bases). CDR3 length: 15 residues. Trimming stripped 2 bases from V and 2 bases from J, with 13 bases between. Germline loops: CDR1 SGHTS, CDR2 YDEGEE. CDR3 in DNA: TGTGCCAGCAGCTTAGATGGGGCGAGAAACTATGGCTACACCTTC. Its protein is CASSLDGARNYGYTF.

The table lists this clonotype with many counts. The chain has TRBV6-5 and TRBJ2-5; 9 nucleotides line up with TRBD2. This CDR3 comprises 15 residues. V lost 2 bases, J lost 2 bases, and 3 bases stayed unmatched. Germline V gene sequence: CDR1 MNHEY, CDR2 SVGAGI. The CDR3 here is CASSYVLAGQETQYF. CDR3 DNA: TGTGCCAGCAGTTACGTGCTAGCGGGGCAAGAGACCCAGTACTTC.

This clonotype appeared a few times. The V call is TRBV6-2 or TRBV6-3, the J call TRBJ2-2; D is possibly TRBD1 (5 bases). V lost 5 bases and J lost 4, with 14 bases in between. Germline V lookup: CDR1 MNHEY, CDR2 SVGEGT. There are 15 residues in the CDR3. CDR3 amino acids: CASSGGGASTGELFF. The CDR3, as DNA: TGTGCCAGCAGTGGCGGTGGGGCGAGCACCGGGGAGCTGTTTTTT.

This clonotype was detected only a few times. The chain recombines TRBV20-1 with TRBJ2-3; a possible D gene is TRBD2 (5 bases). Per the germline V gene, CDR1 is DFQATT and CDR2 is SNEGSKA (reference sequence). This CDR3 spans 14 amino acids. V was trimmed by 4 bases and J by 6 bases, leaving 17 bases between them. The CDR3 DNA follows: TGCAGTGCTATTGTTTCCGGGGTATATGATACGCAGTATTTT. Protein product: CSAIVSGVYDTQYF.

This clonotype appeared many times. The chain carries TRBV5-8 and TRBJ2-5; TRBD1 might be the D (5 bases). V gave up 2 bases and J gave up 2 bases, with 7 bases separating them. CDR1 SGHTS and CDR2 YDEGEE come from the germline V gene. The CDR3 totals 13 residues. The chain's CDR3 is CASSFDSQETQYF. The CDR3 DNA reads as TGTGCCAGCAGCTTTGACAGTCAAGAGACCCAGTACTTC.

This clonotype was detected many times. This chain uses TRBV6-4 with TRBJ2-7, with 9 positions matching TRBD1. CDR3 length: 13 amino acids. J lost 11 bases, V lost 3 bases, and 8 bases had no gene match. Germline CDR1 MRHNA, CDR2 SNTAGT. The CDR3 loop reads CASSDAGTGKKYF. The CDR3 coding sequence is TGTGCCAGCAGTGATGCCGGGACAGGGAAGAAGTACTTC.